The following is a TCR beta chain sequence with its context. Its antigen is not known. The sample comes from a study of a mutant IDH1 vaccine in newly diagnosed glioma. Study as a whole: Before enrollment, the patients had been treated with radiotherapy alone, temozolomide alone, or both together. Most of them had received both.

Time point given: week 5, during vaccination. Vaccinated patients received 300 ug of mutant IDH1 20-mer peptide per dose, with topical imiquimod. Libraries were prepared by immunoSEQ multiplex PCR; TCRdb keeps only in-frame clonotypes and omits some of them. The sample has about 60,000 clones, about 81% seen once. Trimming shortened V by 0 bases and J by 9 bases, and 13 bases separated the two germline ends. The CDR3 runs to 14 residues. CDR1 and CDR2 (germline): SGHRS, YFSETQ. The chain is built from TRBV5-1 and TRBJ2-1, with D possibly TRBD2 on 6 matching bases. Sequenced material: PBMCs, taken from a glioma patient whose treatment included an IDH1 peptide vaccine. The sequence was obtained from a woman aged 45-65 years with glioma. The CDR3 nucleotides read TGCGCCAGCAGCTTGGGTGCGGGGAAGGGTGAGCAGTTCTTC. This gives the protein CASSLGAGKGEQFF.